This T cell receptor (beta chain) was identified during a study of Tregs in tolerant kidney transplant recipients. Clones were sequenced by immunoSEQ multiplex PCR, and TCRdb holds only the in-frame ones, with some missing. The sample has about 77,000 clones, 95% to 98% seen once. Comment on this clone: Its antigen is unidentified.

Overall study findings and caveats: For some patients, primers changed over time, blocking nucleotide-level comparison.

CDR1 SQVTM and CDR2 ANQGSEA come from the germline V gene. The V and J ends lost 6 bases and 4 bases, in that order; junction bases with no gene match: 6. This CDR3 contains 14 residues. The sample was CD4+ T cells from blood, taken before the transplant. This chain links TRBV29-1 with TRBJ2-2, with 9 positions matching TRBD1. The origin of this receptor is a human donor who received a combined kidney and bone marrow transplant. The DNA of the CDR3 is TGCAGCGTATATACAGGGGGCTTCACCGGGGAGCTGTTTTTT. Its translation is CSVYTGGFTGELFF.